The 22 T cell receptor beta chains in this list originate from one sample, sequenced in a study of glioma-infiltrating T cells after dendritic cell vaccination. TCRdb keeps only in-frame clones here, not all; method: immunoSEQ multiplex PCR. The sample comprises 95,000 or so clones, 85% to 90% of which are singletons, and 2.5% to 3% rests with the top ten. The input for sequencing was blood, taken before dendritic cell vaccination. All receptors derive from a human donor with glioblastoma.

Concerning this clone itself: The identical CDR3 is also encoded by other nucleotide sequences in the sample. The gene calls are TRBV6-5 and TRBJ2-1, with TRBD2 matching 9 bases. V gave up 3 bases and J gave up 4 bases; unmatched junction bases: 4. CDR3 length equals 15 residues. Germline V CDR1 and CDR2: MNHEY, SVGAGI. CDR3 coding DNA: TGTGCCAGCAGTTATGGGCTAGCGGGGTACAATGAGCAGTTCTTC. Translation: CASSYGLAGYNEQFF.

The gene calls are TRBV5-6 and TRBJ1-3; the D is unclear. The CDR3 extends over 18 amino acids. From germline, CDR1 is SGHDT and CDR2 YYEEEE. V gave up 0 bases and J gave up 0 bases, with 16 bases separating them. CDR3 coding DNA: TGTGCCAGCAGCTTGGTCGAGGCCTGGACTCGCTCTGGAAACACCATATATTTT. Its translation: CASSLVEAWTRSGNTIYF.

A single count supports this clone. J is TRBJ1-1 and V is TRBV27; the match to TRBD1 covers 11 bases. The trim removed 3 bases at V and 8 bases at J, leaving 5 bases unmatched. CDR3 length: 14 amino acids. Germline lookup yields CDR1 MNHEY and CDR2 SMNVEV (reference sequence). CDR3 in DNA: TGTGCCAGCAGTTTTGACCGGGACAGGGGGGAAGCTTTCTTT. Encoded protein: CASSFDRDRGEAFF.

This chain connects TRBV20-1 to TRBJ1-1; D remains ambiguous. CDR3 length equals 11 residues. V was trimmed by 5 bases and J by 1 base, leaving 5 bases between them. Germline V gene data show CDR1 as DFQATT and CDR2 as SNEGSKA (reference sequence). This CDR3 reads CSARRNTEAFF. CDR3 bases: TGCAGTGCTCGGAGGAACACTGAAGCTTTCTTT.

This clone was recorded once. As DNA, the CDR3 is TGTGCCAGCTCACCCTACAGGGGGGGAGACCAAGAGACCCAGTACTTC. This sequence encodes CASSPYRGGDQETQYF. The chain combines TRBV18 with TRBJ2-5, with TRBD1 as a possible D gene (8 bases). The CDR3 length is 16 residues. V lost 3 bases, J lost 0 bases, and 14 bases lay in between. CDR1 and CDR2 (germline): KGHSH, LQKENI.

The J gene is TRBJ1-1, the V gene TRBV7-3; D gene unclear. Germline V gene sequence: CDR1 SGHTA, CDR2 FQGTGA. V lost 3 bases and J lost 5, with 10 bases in between. The CDR3 has 13 residues. The CDR3 nucleotides read TGTGCCAGCAGCTTCTGGTCGGGAACTGAAGCTTTCTTT. This codes for CASSFWSGTEAFF.

The chain employs TRBV27 and TRBJ1-2; tentative D call: TRBD1 (5 bases). The CDR3 runs 14 residues. Germline V CDR1 and CDR2: MNHEY, SMNVEV (reference sequence). Deletions cut 3 bases from V and 4 bases from J, with 12 bases between. The CDR3 bases are TGTGCCAGCAGTTTTGTCCGGGGGACCTATGGCTACACCTTC. Protein: CASSFVRGTYGYTF.

CDR3 nucleotide sequence: TGTGCCAGTAGTTCCGGGGCCGGGACTGTTAGCTCCTACGAGCAGTACTTC. The encoded protein is CASSSGAGTVSSYEQYF. The chain links TRBV19 to TRBJ2-7, with a tentative D call TRBD2 (6 bases). Germline V gene sequence: CDR1 LNHDA, CDR2 SQIVND (reference sequence). This CDR3 is built from 17 residues. Trimming pared 5 bases from V and 0 bases from J, leaving 20 bases between. Full variable domain (remainder filled in from reference TRBV19 and TRBJ2-7): DGGITQSPKYLFRKEGQNVTLSCEQNLNHDAMYWYRQDPGQGLRLIYYSQIVNDFQKGDIAEGYSVSREKKESFPLTVTSAQKNPTAFYLCASSSGAGTVSSYEQYFGPGTRLTVT.

This clone has only a few counts. The chain links TRBV10-3 to TRBJ2-1; 9 bases line up with TRBD1. The germline V gene encodes CDR1 ENHRY and CDR2 SYGVKD. The CDR3 sequence is 16 residues long. V was pared by 4 bases and J by 5 bases, with 9 bases of the junction left unmatched. The CDR3 region is CAISGPGQGGHNEQFF. The CDR3 DNA reads TGTGCCATCAGTGGACCGGGACAGGGAGGCCACAATGAGCAGTTCTTC.

The chain uses TRBV18 and TRBJ2-3; 14 bases are shared with TRBD2. The CDR3 totals 16 residues. V lost 3 bases to trimming and J lost 3 bases; unmatched junction nucleotides: 2. Germline CDR1 and CDR2: KGHSH and LQKENI. CDR3 sequence: CASSPRLAGGTDTQYF. The CDR3 DNA follows: TGTGCCAGCTCACCTCGACTAGCGGGAGGGACAGATACGCAGTATTTT.

This chain connects TRBV7-2 to TRBJ1-2; D ambiguous. V shed 5 bases and J shed 4 bases, with 17 bases lying between them. The CDR3 totals 15 residues. Germline loops: CDR1 SGHTA, CDR2 FQGNSA. The CDR3 loop is CASSLGLTIGYGYTF. In DNA, the CDR3 is TGTGCCAGCAGCCTCGGATTGACTATAGGCTATGGCTACACCTTC.

To note about this clone: It is likely a read error, because the conserved phenylalanine at the end of the CDR3 is missing. The chain joins TRBV6-1 to TRBJ1-2; D remains unclear. V was pared by 4 bases and J by 2 bases, with 5 bases between. The V gene's germline CDR1 is MNHNS and CDR2 SASEGT. The CDR3 spans 12 residues. For the CDR3, the DNA is TGTGCCAGCAGTGGGCCAAACTATGGCTACACCCTC. It yields the protein CASSGPNYGYTL.

This chain uses TRBV5-1 with TRBJ2-5; 15 nucleotides line up with TRBD2. The V and J ends lost 3 bases and 7 bases, in that order; junction bases with no gene match: 4. CDR1 and CDR2 (germline): SGHRS, YFSETQ. The CDR3 covers 15 residues. This CDR3 is CASSSGLAGGATQYF. The CDR3 bases are TGCGCCAGCAGCTCAGGACTAGCGGGAGGGGCGACCCAGTACTTC.

The chain joins TRBV5-1 to TRBJ2-3; 8 bases fit TRBD1. CDR3 size: 16 residues. Germline assignment: CDR1 SGHRS and CDR2 YFSETQ. With V trimmed by 5 bases and J by 0 bases, 8 bases remained unmatched. CDR3 sequence (DNA): TGCGCCAGCAGTCGGAGGGACAGGACAAGCACAGATACGCAGTATTTT. Its protein is CASSRRDRTSTDTQYF.

The DNA of the CDR3 is TGTGCCAGCAGCCCGAGGAGGGGAGATACGCAGTATTTT. It translates to CASSPRRGDTQYF. The gene calls are TRBV7-8 and TRBJ2-3, with D possibly being TRBD2 (6 bases). The germline V gene has CDR1 SGHVS and CDR2 FQNEAQ. Trimming left V 5 bases short and J 5 bases short, with 11 bases between. The CDR3 sequence is 13 residues long. The whole variable domain, filled in from reference TRBV7-8 and TRBJ2-3, reads GAGVSQSPRYKVAKRGQDVALRCDPISGHVSLFWYQQALGQGPEFLTYFQNEAQLDKSGLPSDRFFAERPEGSVSTLKIQRTQQEDSAVYLCASSPRRGDTQYFGPGTRLTVL.

The chain combines TRBV7-9 with TRBJ2-3, with D possibly matching TRBD2 (5 bases). The V end lost 4 bases, the J end lost 6 bases, and 14 bases lay between the germline ends. Germline lookup yields CDR1 SEHNR and CDR2 FQNEAQ (reference sequence). CDR3 length: 14 amino acids. CDR3 DNA: TGTGCCAGCAGCTCTCTAGGGAGTATGGATACGCAGTATTTT. It translates to CASSSLGSMDTQYF.

The V gene is TRBV10-1, the J gene TRBJ2-3; D might be TRBD2 (5 bases). Per germline, CDR1 WNHNN and CDR2 SYGVQD (reference sequence). V shed 4 bases and J shed 5 bases, with 13 bases lying between them. The CDR3 consists of 14 residues. As DNA, the CDR3 is TGCGCCAGCAGTGCAGAAGCGGTTAGAGATACGCAGTATTTT. The encoded protein is CASSAEAVRDTQYF.

The chain uses TRBV11-1 and TRBJ2-1, with 11 bases lining up with TRBD2. The germline V gene has CDR1 SGHAT and CDR2 FQDESV (reference sequence). The CDR3 runs to 15 residues. Losses at the gene ends were 5 bases for V and 7 bases for J; bases not matched to a gene: 7. The CDR3 protein is CASSQLAGGWNEQFF. For the CDR3, the DNA is TGTGCCAGCAGCCAGCTAGCGGGAGGCTGGAATGAGCAGTTCTTC. Together with reference TRBV11-1 and TRBJ2-1, the CDR3 gives the full variable domain: EAEVAQSPRYKITEKSQAVAFWCDPISGHATLYWYRQILGQGPELLVQFQDESVVDDSQLPKDRFSAERLKGVDSTLKIQPAELGDSAMYLCASSQLAGGWNEQFFGPGTRLTVL.

The chain couples TRBV29-1 to TRBJ2-3; the match to TRBD2 covers 12 bases. Germline trimming cut 6 bases from V and 0 bases from J; bases unmatched to any gene: 4. The CDR3 sequence is 15 residues long. Germline CDR1 and CDR2: SQVTM and ANQGSEA. As DNA, the CDR3 is TGCAGCGTCGCGGGACTAGCGGGTAGCACAGATACGCAGTATTTT. Translation gives CSVAGLAGSTDTQYF.

The chain is built from TRBV19 and TRBJ1-5; 7 nucleotides agree with TRBD1. With V trimmed by 3 bases and J by 3 bases, 8 bases remained unmatched. The CDR3 has 16 residues. CDR1 LNHDA and CDR2 SQIVND come from the germline V gene (reference sequence). The CDR3, as DNA: TGTGCCAGTAGTATTGGGACAGAGGGCTACAATCAGCCCCAGCATTTT. Protein: CASSIGTEGYNQPQHF.

The count of this clone is one. The V and J genes are TRBV18 and TRBJ1-2, with TRBD1 matching 7 bases. CDR3 size: 13 residues. With 3 bases clipped from V and 3 bases from J, the junction kept 1 base outside the gene matches. Per germline, CDR1 KGHSH and CDR2 LQKENI. The CDR3 DNA reads TGTGCCAGCTCACCGGGACAGTACTATGGCTACACCTTC. This codes for CASSPGQYYGYTF.

This clone was recorded once. The V call is TRBV5-4, the J call TRBJ1-1, with D maybe TRBD1 (5 bases). The CDR3 has 12 residues. CDR1 is SGHNT, CDR2 YYREEE, per germline (reference sequence). V was clipped by 4 bases and J by 10 bases, with 14 bases between them. The CDR3 spells CASSRDSLGAFF. The CDR3 DNA reads as TGTGCCAGCAGCCGTGACAGTCTAGGAGCTTTCTTT.